The present TCR beta chain was sequenced within a study of CD8+CD57+ T cells in acquired aplastic anemia. CDR3 and TCR beta VDJ profiling relied on genomic DNA as the template. TCRdb analysed the reads with MiXCR anew, one entry per CDR3 protein. The top ten hold around a third of the sample, which has about 48,000 distinct CDR3 sequences, about two thirds seen once. V was pared by 6 bases and J by 0 bases, with 15 bases between. Germline V gene sequence: CDR1 DFQATT, CDR2 SNEGSKA (reference sequence). The CDR3 is made up of 15 amino acids. Specimen: sorted CD4+, CD8+, or CD8+CD57+ T cells (not recorded which) from PBMCs. This sequence was found in a human donor in good health, serving as a control. This chain connects TRBV20-1 to TRBJ1-5, with a weak D call TRBD1 (5 bases). The CDR3 here is CSALWGDYSNQPQHF. The CDR3 nucleotides are TGCAGTGCCTTATGGGGGGACTATAGCAATCAGCCCCAGCATTTT.